The rows below give T cell receptor beta chains drawn from one sample of a study of blood T cell repertoires in COVID-19. Sequencing was performed with immunoSEQ multiplex PCR; in TCRdb, only in-frame clones are kept and a portion is missing. Of about 140,000 clones listed, roughly 79% are singletons. Sequencing input: peripheral blood. Receptors were obtained from a woman aged 55-69 years with acute or convalescent COVID-19. Each CDR3 is given with its conserved first and last residue. Fields, in order: V gene, J gene, CDR3 protein.

v_gene: TRBV11-2; j_gene: TRBJ2-3; CDR3aa: CASSSQPFSRDTDTQYF
v_gene: TRBV25-1; j_gene: TRBJ2-1; CDR3aa: CASSRGGPNNEQFF
v_gene: TRBV19; j_gene: TRBJ2-2; CDR3aa: CASSSANTGELFF
v_gene: TRBV3-1/TRBV3-2; j_gene: TRBJ1-1; CDR3aa: CASSYFQGSNTEAFF
v_gene: TRBV6-5; j_gene: TRBJ2-7; CDR3aa: CASRSPGQKYEQYF
v_gene: TRBV6-5; j_gene: TRBJ1-5; CDR3aa: CASSPGGSMSQHF
v_gene: TRBV19; j_gene: TRBJ2-1; CDR3aa: CASSHLSPADEQFF
v_gene: TRBV2; j_gene: TRBJ2-7; CDR3aa: CATSGGLASLQYF
v_gene: TRBV19; j_gene: TRBJ2-1; CDR3aa: CASSRLRGQVEQFF
v_gene: TRBV7-8; j_gene: TRBJ2-1; CDR3aa: CASSLGGLAGNSYNEQFF
v_gene: TRBV5-4; j_gene: TRBJ2-7; CDR3aa: CASSFSVGAYEQYF
v_gene: TRBV6-1; j_gene: TRBJ1-5; CDR3aa: CASSEVGGFNQPQHF
v_gene: TRBV6-1; j_gene: TRBJ2-7; CDR3aa: CASSAPGLAVSPRDEQYF
v_gene: TRBV28; j_gene: TRBJ2-7; CDR3aa: CASEGTETSVYSEQYF
v_gene: TRBV28; j_gene: TRBJ2-2; CDR3aa: CASSNVVGANTGELFF
v_gene: TRBV6-5; j_gene: TRBJ1-4; CDR3aa: CASSYGGLPNEKLFF
v_gene: TRBV6-5; j_gene: TRBJ1-2; CDR3aa: CASSYDRFSSYTF
v_gene: TRBV28; j_gene: TRBJ2-5; CDR3aa: CASTLPGGRGTQYF
v_gene: TRBV29-1; j_gene: TRBJ1-1; CDR3aa: CSVELTNTEAFF
v_gene: TRBV28; j_gene: TRBJ2-7; CDR3aa: CASSLAPYEQYF
v_gene: TRBV27; j_gene: TRBJ2-1; CDR3aa: CASRLGGSYNEQFF
v_gene: TRBV15; j_gene: TRBJ1-2; CDR3aa: CATSKDRSPGYTF